This passage covers 3 T cell receptor beta chains from one sample sequenced in a study of CD8+ T cells in alopecia areata. RNA extraction and reverse transcription yielded cDNA as sequencing template. Sequenced by immunoSEQ multiplex PCR; TCRdb stores in-frame clones only, minus some. The sample holds about 120,000 clones; about 61% are singletons and the top ten take around 2.8%. Sequenced sample: CD4+ T cells sorted from blood. The receptors derive from a human donor in good health.

This clone was counted between two and nine times. As DNA, the CDR3 is TGTGCCAGCAGCTTCCTAGGCCCACTCGGTGCTGGAAACACCATATATTTT. It specifies CASSFLGPLGAGNTIYF. The chain couples TRBV5-6 to TRBJ1-3, with D hard to call. Germline assignment: CDR1 SGHDT and CDR2 YYEEEE. V shed 2 bases and J shed 2 bases, with 17 bases lying between them. The CDR3 is 17 amino acids. The full variable domain, its missing parts supplied by reference TRBV5-6 and TRBJ1-3, is DAGVTQSPTHLIKTRGQQVTLRCSPKSGHDTVSWYQQALGQGPQFIFQYYEEEERQRGNFPDRFSGHQFPNYSSELNVNALLLGDSALYLCASSFLGPLGAGNTIYFGEGSWLTVV.

V usage is TRBV6-5 and J usage is TRBJ1-2; D uncertain. Germline-derived CDR1 and CDR2 are MNHEY and SVGAGI. V was shortened by 6 bases and J by 3 bases, with 17 bases between the two germline ends. The CDR3 is 15 amino acids. This CDR3 reads CASSQDTDRYYGYTF. The DNA for the CDR3 is TGTGCCAGCAGCCAAGATACGGACCGTTACTATGGCTACACCTTC.

The chain joins TRBV18 to TRBJ1-1; TRBD1 aligns across 7 bases. After removal of 4 bases from V and 6 bases from J, the junction contained 8 bases not matched to a gene. CDR3 length: 14 residues. The V gene's germline CDR1 is KGHSH and CDR2 LQKENI. Written as DNA, the CDR3 is TGTGCCAGCTCACAAGACAGGGTCAGATCTGAAGCTTTCTTT. Residues: CASSQDRVRSEAFF.